This passage covers 26 T cell receptor beta chains from one sample sequenced in a study of T cell changes during pregnancy in multiple sclerosis. Data came from immunoSEQ multiplex PCR; TCRdb stores just in-frame clones and leaves some out. This repertoire shows around 49,000 clones, around 90% found once; its top ten account for roughly 0.66%. Here the sequenced sample was CD4+ T cells from peripheral blood mononuclear cells, taken after pregnancy. The receptors come from a female donor in good health, enrolled as a control in a pregnancy study.

The chain links TRBV6-4 to TRBJ1-2; a weak D match, TRBD1 (5 bases). V was cut by 6 bases and J by 6 bases, with 14 bases left in between. CDR1 and CDR2 (germline): MRHNA, SNTAGT. The CDR3 spans 13 residues. The CDR3 sequence: CASREVGGDGYTF. In DNA, the CDR3 is TGTGCCAGCAGAGAGGTTGGAGGGGATGGCTACACCTTC.

This chain links TRBV7-2 with TRBJ2-1; tentative D call: TRBD2 (6 bases). This CDR3 is 15 amino acids long. The V gene's germline CDR1 is SGHTA and CDR2 FQGNSA. Deletions cut 5 bases from V and 3 bases from J, with 14 bases between. The CDR3 loop reads CASSVTSLRYNEQFF. The CDR3 DNA follows: TGTGCCAGCAGCGTAACTAGCTTACGCTACAATGAGCAGTTCTTC. Full variable domain (rest looked up from reference TRBV7-2 and TRBJ2-1): GAGVSQSPSNKVTEKGKDVELRCDPISGHTALYWYRQSLGQGLEFLIYFQGNSAPDKSGLPSDRFSAERTGGSVSTLTIQRTQQEDSAVYLCASSVTSLRYNEQFFGPGTRLTVL.

The V call is TRBV6-1, the J call TRBJ1-2; D might be TRBD1 (5 bases). The length of the CDR3 is 14 residues. CDR1 and CDR2 from the germline V gene are MNHNS and SASEGT. Deletions cut 1 base from V and 8 bases from J, with 14 bases between. CDR3 nucleotides: TGTGCCAGCAGTGAAGTAGGAGGGGCGCGCGGCTACACCTTC. It specifies CASSEVGGARGYTF.

This clone was observed once. The rearrangement joins TRBV5-1 to TRBJ1-1; D might be TRBD1 (5 bases). The CDR3 runs to 14 residues. Germline CDR1 SGHRS, CDR2 YFSETQ. Trimming removed 4 bases from V and 4 bases from J, with 14 bases in between. The CDR3 DNA sequence: TGCGCCAGCAGCGGTGGAGGGGATGGCACTGAAGCTTTCTTT. Translating gives CASSGGGDGTEAFF.

The rearrangement uses TRBV4-2 and TRBJ2-1; no clear D gene. The CDR3 runs 12 residues. Germline lookup yields CDR1 LGHNA and CDR2 YNFKEQ. V dropped 0 bases and J dropped 11 bases, with 8 bases sitting between them. CDR3 nucleotide sequence: TGTGCCAGCAGCCAAGACGTAGCCCAGCAGTTCTTC. It is translated as CASSQDVAQQFF.

The CDR3 loop reads CASSQLAGAGTGELFF. The CDR3 DNA follows: TGTGCCAGCAGCCAACTAGCGGGAGCGGGGACCGGGGAGCTGTTTTTT. The genes are TRBV4-2 and TRBJ2-2; TRBD2 aligns across 10 bases. The CDR3 contains 16 residues. V lost 2 bases to trimming and J lost 5 bases; unmatched junction nucleotides: 5. The germline V gene encodes CDR1 LGHNA and CDR2 YNFKEQ.

The J gene is TRBJ1-2, the V gene TRBV10-3; 8 bases fit TRBD1. V shed 8 bases, J shed 6 bases, and the junction held 14 bases outside the gene matches. CDR1 is ENHRY, CDR2 SYGVKD, per germline. The length of the CDR3 is 15 residues. In DNA, the CDR3 is TGTGCCATCCGGGACAGGCCTTCTCAAGGGGATGGCTACACCTTC. Encoded protein: CAIRDRPSQGDGYTF.

The V call is TRBV9, the J call TRBJ1-5; tentative D call: TRBD1 (6 bases). Germline V CDR1 and CDR2: SGDLS, YYNGEE. The CDR3 has 15 amino acids. Trimming removed 2 bases at V and 1 base at J, with 10 bases between. The CDR3 nucleotides are TGTGCCAGCAGCGTTACAGGGATGAGCAATCAGCCCCAGCATTTT. This gives the protein CASSVTGMSNQPQHF.

This clone was counted between two and nine times. This chain connects TRBV21-1 to TRBJ2-7; TRBD2 is the table's D call and was not checked against the DNA. TRBV21-1 is termed a pseudogene. This CDR3 has 16 residues. The CDR3 nucleotides read TGTGCCAGCAGCACGAGCCCTAGCGGGAGGACCTACGAGCAGTACTTC. It is translated as CASSTSPSGRTYEQYF.

This sequence joins TRBV4-2 and TRBJ2-3, with 12 nucleotides matching TRBD2. This CDR3 has 17 residues. V was pared by 4 bases and J by 5 bases, with 10 bases of the junction left unmatched. Germline assignment: CDR1 LGHNA and CDR2 YNFKEQ. CDR3 DNA sequence: TGTGCCAGCAGCCCGCGGCTAGCGGGGGGGGAGGGAGATACGCAGTATTTT. Translating it yields CASSPRLAGGEGDTQYF.

The rearrangement links TRBV12-5 to TRBJ2-1; 9 bases line up with TRBD2. This CDR3 region has 13 residues. CDR1 LGHNT and CDR2 FRNRAP come from the germline V gene. V shed 9 bases, J shed 5 bases, and the junction held 5 bases outside the gene matches. The CDR3: CASSSGGNNEQFF. The CDR3 DNA reads TGTGCTAGCAGTAGCGGGGGCAACAATGAGCAGTTCTTC. Variable domain in full (rest from reference TRBV12-5 and TRBJ2-1): DARVTQTPRHKVTEMGQEVTMRCQPILGHNTVFWYRQTMMQGLELLAYFRNRAPLDDSGMPKDRFSAEMPDATLATLKIQPSEPRDSAVYFCASSSGGNNEQFFGPGTRLTVL.

The rearrangement uses TRBV27 and TRBJ2-3; D may be TRBD1 (6 bases). The ends were cut back, 7 bases at V and 6 bases at J, with 17 bases in the middle. This CDR3 comprises 14 residues. Germline CDR1 reads MNHEY; CDR2 reads SMNVEV (reference sequence). The CDR3, as DNA: TGTGCCAGCAAAGGGGACAACATTCCGGATACGCAGTATTTT. Its translation is CASKGDNIPDTQYF.

For the CDR3, the DNA is TGTGCCAGCAGGGTGGGGGGGCCTCACACCGGGGAGCTGTTTTTT. Amino acids: CASRVGGPHTGELFF. The chain joins TRBV7-9 to TRBJ2-2; maybe TRBD2 (7 bases). This CDR3 is 15 amino acids long. Germline-derived CDR1 and CDR2 are SEHNR and FQNEAQ (reference sequence). The germline V and J ends were trimmed by 6 bases and 3 bases, with 14 bases remaining between them.

The V and J genes are TRBV20-1 and TRBJ2-1, with D perhaps matching TRBD1 (5 bases). The CDR3 sequence is 11 residues long. CDR1 is DFQATT and CDR2 is SNEGSKA in the germline V gene (reference sequence). V dropped 4 bases and J dropped 6 bases, with 7 bases sitting between them. CDR3 sequence reads: CSAKQVNEQFF. Here the CDR3 DNA reads TGCAGTGCTAAACAGGTCAATGAGCAGTTCTTC.

This clone was counted once. A junction boundary mismatches the germline segment, possibly from a read error. The J gene is TRBJ2-7, the V gene TRBV7-7; D is possibly TRBD2 (6 bases). The CDR3 runs to 13 residues. Germline CDR1 is SSHAT and CDR2 is FNYEAQ (reference sequence). CDR3: CASSSSVSHEQYF. CDR3 coding DNA: TGTGCTAGCAGCTCTAGCGTGTCCCACGAGCAGTACTTC. Full variable domain (remainder filled in from reference TRBV7-7 and TRBJ2-7): GAGVSQSPRYKVTKRGQDVTLRCDPISSHATLYWYQQALGQGPEFLTYFNYEAQPDKSGLPSDRFSAERPEGSISTLTIQRTEQRDSAMYRCASSSSVSHEQYFGPGTRLTVT.

The CDR3 coding sequence is TGTGCCAGCAGCTCCGGGACAGGGTGGGATGAGCAGTTCTTC. It encodes CASSSGTGWDEQFF. The J gene is TRBJ2-1, the V gene TRBV11-2, with 9 bases lining up with TRBD1. Germline CDR1 and CDR2: SGHAT and FQNNGV. Losses at the gene ends were 4 bases for V and 8 bases for J; bases not matched to a gene: 6. The CDR3 is made up of 14 amino acids.

In the case of this clone: Mismatch with germline at one junction end may stem from a read error. The V and J genes are TRBV7-7 and TRBJ2-1; D perhaps matches TRBD2 (6 bases). The CDR3 sequence is 16 residues long. The germline CDR1 and CDR2 sequences are SSHAT and FNYEAQ (reference sequence). The CDR3 region is CASSLEVASEYNEQFF. CDR3 sequence (DNA): TGTGCTAGCAGCTTAGAGGTGGCTAGCGAGTACAATGAGCAGTTCTTC.

The chain has TRBV2 and TRBJ2-7, with TRBD1 matching 8 bases. This CDR3 is 15 amino acids long. Germline CDR1 is SNHLY and CDR2 is FYNNEI. Unmatched junction bases numbered 10, after V lost 1 base and J lost 8 bases. The CDR3 DNA is TGTGCCAGCAGTGAAGGGACAGGGTTAGGGAGCAAGCAGTACTTC. Protein sequence: CASSEGTGLGSKQYF.

This chain uses TRBV7-3 with TRBJ1-1; D may be TRBD1 (6 bases). V lost 5 bases to trimming and J lost 1 base, with 14 bases between them. CDR3 length: 15 amino acids. Germline V lookup: CDR1 SGHTA, CDR2 FQGTGA. The CDR3 region is CASSPNPTGNTEAFF. As DNA, the CDR3 is TGTGCCAGCAGCCCCAACCCGACAGGGAACACTGAAGCTTTCTTT. Complete variable domain (other parts from reference TRBV7-3 and TRBJ1-1): GAGVSQTPSNKVTEKGKYVELRCDPISGHTALYWYRQSLGQGPEFLIYFQGTGAADDSGLPNDRFFAVRPEGSVSTLKIQRTERGDSAVYLCASSPNPTGNTEAFFGQGTRLTVV.

The V gene is TRBV27, the J gene TRBJ1-1; D is undetermined. This CDR3 has 13 amino acids. V was shortened by 6 bases and J by 9 bases, with 17 bases between the two germline ends. The germline CDR1 and CDR2 sequences are MNHEY and SMNVEV (reference sequence). CDR3 sequence: CASRLVGMEKAFF. The CDR3 nucleotides read TGTGCCAGCAGATTGGTAGGAATGGAGAAAGCTTTCTTT.

The V gene is TRBV7-9, the J gene TRBJ1-1; 8 bases align to TRBD1. After removal of 5 bases from V and 10 bases from J, the junction contained 9 bases not matched to a gene. CDR3 length: 13 amino acids. From germline, CDR1 is SEHNR and CDR2 FQNEAQ (reference sequence). The CDR3 sequence is CASSQGQAGTAFF. As DNA, the CDR3 is TGTGCCAGCAGCCAGGGACAGGCGGGAACAGCTTTCTTT.

The gene calls are TRBV5-5 and TRBJ1-3; unclear D gene. Germline V gene sequence: CDR1 SGHKS, CDR2 YYEKEE (reference sequence). The CDR3 consists of 19 residues. The V gene lost 1 base and the J gene lost 0 bases, with 20 bases spanning the gap. In DNA form, the CDR3 reads TGTGCCAGCAGCTTGTTGCCAGGTTATCATCAGCTCTCTGGAAACACCATATATTTT. This codes for CASSLLPGYHQLSGNTIYF.

V and J are TRBV27 and TRBJ2-7; TRBD1 agrees at 11 bases. V was clipped by 5 bases and J by 7 bases; unmatched bases: 10. This CDR3 is 15 amino acids long. Germline values: CDR1 MNHEY, CDR2 SMNVEV (reference sequence). The CDR3 DNA follows: TGTGCCAGCAGTCTCGGACAGGGGGCTAGAAGGGAGCAGTACTTC. This sequence encodes CASSLGQGARREQYF.

V usage is TRBV12-5 and J usage is TRBJ2-1, with D possibly matching TRBD1 (5 bases). Germline V CDR1 and CDR2: LGHNT, FRNRAP. The CDR3 spans 13 residues. The V end was cut by 6 bases, the J end by 5 bases, with 11 bases between. CDR3 residues: CASGSRTNNEQFF. CDR3 nucleotide sequence: TGTGCTAGTGGCTCGAGGACAAACAATGAGCAGTTCTTC.

The rearrangement links TRBV6-5 to TRBJ2-5; 9 nucleotides match TRBD2. Germline-derived CDR1 and CDR2 are MNHEY and SVGAGI. The CDR3 is 13 amino acids. Trimming took 6 bases from V and 7 from J; bases not matched to a gene: 6. As DNA, the CDR3 is TGTGCCAGCAGCCAAGCGGGAGGCGGGACCCAGTACTTC. Protein: CASSQAGGGTQYF.

The chain links TRBV5-6 to TRBJ2-7; TRBD2 matches at 15 bases. There are 16 residues in the CDR3. Germline loops: CDR1 SGHDT, CDR2 YYEEEE. J gave up 3 bases and V 1 base, and 2 bases lay outside the gene matches. In DNA, the CDR3 is TGTGCCAGCAGCTTGCCGGGACTAGCGGGAGGCTACGAGCAGTACTTC. Amino acids: CASSLPGLAGGYEQYF.